The present T cell receptor (beta chain) was sequenced within a study of OX40 agonist ivuxolimab in advanced cancers. Study summary: Given to patients was ivuxolimab, an agonistic anti-OX40 (CD134) antibody. Six ivuxolimab dose levels, 0.01 to 10 mg/kg, were given intravenously every 2 weeks. It was permissible to have had prior anti-PD-1, anti-PD-L1 or anti-CTLA-4 therapy, and around 40% had some. Study observations and caveats: Clonal expansion from baseline to week 6 occurred in both CD4+ and CD8+ T cells.

A remark on this clone: As yet, its antigen is unknown.

Generated by immunoSEQ multiplex PCR, the TCRdb table keeps only in-frame clones and is missing some. This repertoire shows around 60,000 clones, roughly 89% found once; its top ten account for more than 0.5%. This clonotype was obtained from an adult with an advanced solid tumor such as melanoma, head and neck, liver or kidney cancer. Material: CD4+ or CD8+ T cells sorted from blood, obtained in a trial of the OX40 agonist ivuxolimab.

The CDR3 loop is CASRPGGLETQYF. CDR3 nucleotide sequence: TGTGCCAGCAGACCTGGTGGGTTGGAGACCCAGTACTTC. The chain is built from TRBV6-5 and TRBJ2-5; D gene unclear. The V gene's germline CDR1 is MNHEY and CDR2 SVGAGI. The CDR3 is made up of 13 amino acids. Trimming took off 6 bases at V and 5 bases at J, with 13 bases between the two ends.